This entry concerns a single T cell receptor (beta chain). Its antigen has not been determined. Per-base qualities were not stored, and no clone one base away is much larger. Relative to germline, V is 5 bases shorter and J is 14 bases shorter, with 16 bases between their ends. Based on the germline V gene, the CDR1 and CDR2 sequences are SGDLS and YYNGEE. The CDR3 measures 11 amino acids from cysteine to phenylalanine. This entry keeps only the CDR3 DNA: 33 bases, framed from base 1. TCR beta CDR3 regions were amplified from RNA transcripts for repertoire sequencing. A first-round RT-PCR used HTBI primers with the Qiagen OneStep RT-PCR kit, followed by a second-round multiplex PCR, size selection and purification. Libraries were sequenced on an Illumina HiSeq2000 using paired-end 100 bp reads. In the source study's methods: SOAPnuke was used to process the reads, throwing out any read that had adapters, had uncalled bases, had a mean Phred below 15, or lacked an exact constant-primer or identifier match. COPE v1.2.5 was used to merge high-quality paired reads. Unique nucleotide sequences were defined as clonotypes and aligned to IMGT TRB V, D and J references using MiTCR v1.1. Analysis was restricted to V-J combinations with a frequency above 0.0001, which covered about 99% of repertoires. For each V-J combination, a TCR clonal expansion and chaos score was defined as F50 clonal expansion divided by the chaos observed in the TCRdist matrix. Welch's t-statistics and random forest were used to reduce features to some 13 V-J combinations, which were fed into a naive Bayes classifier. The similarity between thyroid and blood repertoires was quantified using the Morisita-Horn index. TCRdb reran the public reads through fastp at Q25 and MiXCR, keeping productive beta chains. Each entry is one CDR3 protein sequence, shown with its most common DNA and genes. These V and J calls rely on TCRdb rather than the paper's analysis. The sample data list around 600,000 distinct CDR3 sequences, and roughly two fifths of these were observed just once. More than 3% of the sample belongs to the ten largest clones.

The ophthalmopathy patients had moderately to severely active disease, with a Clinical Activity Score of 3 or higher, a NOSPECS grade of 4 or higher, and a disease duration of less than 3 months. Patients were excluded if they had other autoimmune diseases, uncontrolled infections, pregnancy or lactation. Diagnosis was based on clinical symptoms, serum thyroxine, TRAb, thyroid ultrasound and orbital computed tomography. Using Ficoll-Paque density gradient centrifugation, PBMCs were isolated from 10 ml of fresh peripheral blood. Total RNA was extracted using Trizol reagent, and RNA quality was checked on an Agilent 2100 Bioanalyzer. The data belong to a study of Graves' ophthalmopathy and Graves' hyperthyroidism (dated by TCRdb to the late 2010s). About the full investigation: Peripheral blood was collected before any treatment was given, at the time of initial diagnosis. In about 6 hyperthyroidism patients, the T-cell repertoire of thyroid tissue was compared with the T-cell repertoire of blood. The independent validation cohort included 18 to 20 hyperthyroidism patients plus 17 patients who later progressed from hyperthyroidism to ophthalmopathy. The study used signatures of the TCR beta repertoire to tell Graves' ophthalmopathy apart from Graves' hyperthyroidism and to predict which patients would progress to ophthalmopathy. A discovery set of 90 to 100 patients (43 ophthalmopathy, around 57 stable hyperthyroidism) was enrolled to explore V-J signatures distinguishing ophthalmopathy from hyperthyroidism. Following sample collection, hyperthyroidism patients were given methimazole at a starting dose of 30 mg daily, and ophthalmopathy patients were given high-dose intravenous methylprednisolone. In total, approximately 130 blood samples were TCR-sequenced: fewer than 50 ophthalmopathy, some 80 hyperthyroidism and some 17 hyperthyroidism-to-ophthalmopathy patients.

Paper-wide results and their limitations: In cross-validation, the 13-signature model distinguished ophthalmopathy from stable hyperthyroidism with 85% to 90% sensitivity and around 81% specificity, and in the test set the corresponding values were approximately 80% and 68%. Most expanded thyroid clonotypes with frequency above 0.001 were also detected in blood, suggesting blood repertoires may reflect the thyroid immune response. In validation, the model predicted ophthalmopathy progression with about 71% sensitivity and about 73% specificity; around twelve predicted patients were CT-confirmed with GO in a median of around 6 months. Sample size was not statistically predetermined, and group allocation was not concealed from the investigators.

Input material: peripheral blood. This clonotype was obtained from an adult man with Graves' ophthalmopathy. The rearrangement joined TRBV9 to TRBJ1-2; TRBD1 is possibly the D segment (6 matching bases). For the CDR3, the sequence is CASRGDRFVTF. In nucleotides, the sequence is TGTGCCAGCAGGGGAGACAGGTTTGTTACCTTC.